What follows are 3 T cell receptor beta chains derived from one specimen sequenced in a study of shared clonotypes between healthy human individuals. The data were produced by immunoSEQ multiplex PCR, yet TCRdb's version contains in-frame clones alone and is incomplete. The table records fewer than 200,000 clones, 65% to 70% of them present only once. Sequenced input: memory CD4+ T cells sorted from blood. Subset meaning: CD45RA-negative fraction. These receptors all stem from a man aged 25-45 years in good health.

V is TRBV28 and J is TRBJ2-7; a weak D match, TRBD2 (6 bases). V was shortened by 2 bases and J by 5 bases, with 13 bases between the two germline ends. This CDR3 is 14 amino acids long. Germline V gene data show CDR1 as MDHEN and CDR2 as SYDVKM. The CDR3 loop reads CASSLMEGWNEQYF. In nucleotides, the CDR3 is TGTGCCAGCAGTTTAATGGAGGGTTGGAACGAGCAGTACTTC.

The rearrangement joins TRBV7-6 to TRBJ2-2; no firm D call. V shed 1 base and J shed 6 bases, with 6 bases lying between them. Germline assignment: CDR1 SGHVS and CDR2 FNYEAQ. This CDR3 is 13 amino acids long. The CDR3 loop is CASSLGIPGELFF. The CDR3 DNA is TGTGCCAGCAGCTTAGGCATCCCCGGGGAGCTGTTTTTT. Combining the CDR3 with reference TRBV7-6 and TRBJ2-2 gives the whole variable domain GAGVSQSPRYKVTKRGQDVALRCDPISGHVSLYWYRQALGQGPEFLTYFNYEAQQDKSGLPNDRFSAERPEGSISTLTIQRTEQRDSAMYRCASSLGIPGELFFGEGSRLTVL.

The chain couples TRBV6-5 to TRBJ2-2; the match to TRBD2 covers 9 bases. The CDR3 totals 15 residues. V lost 6 bases to trimming and J lost 5 bases; unmatched junction nucleotides: 7. Germline CDR1 and CDR2: MNHEY and SVGAGI. Here the CDR3 reads CASRPSGRFTGELFF. As DNA, the CDR3 is TGTGCCAGCAGACCCAGCGGGAGGTTTACCGGGGAGCTGTTTTTT.